These 22 T cell receptor beta chains were all obtained from the same sample, sequenced in a study of T cell changes during pregnancy in multiple sclerosis. Data came from immunoSEQ multiplex PCR; TCRdb stores just in-frame clones and leaves some out. The sample shows around 130,000 clones, 95% to 98% of them seen only once. The sample in question was peripheral blood, obtained after pregnancy. All receptors come from a female donor with multiple sclerosis, enrolled in a pregnancy study.

V gene TRBV9 combines with J gene TRBJ2-3; 12 bases map to TRBD2. The CDR3 contains 16 residues. Germline V gene data show CDR1 as SGDLS and CDR2 as YYNGEE. Unmatched junction bases numbered 2, after V lost 0 bases and J lost 3 bases. CDR3: CASSVELAGGTDTQYF. Here the CDR3 DNA reads TGTGCCAGCAGCGTAGAACTAGCGGGAGGAACAGATACGCAGTATTTT. The variable domain in full, with the rest retrieved from reference TRBV9 and TRBJ2-3, is DSGVTQTPKHLITATGQRVTLRCSPRSGDLSVYWYQQSLDQGLQFLIQYYNGEERAKGNILERFSAQQFPDLHSELNLSSLELGDSALYFCASSVELAGGTDTQYFGPGTRLTVL.

The chain has TRBV28 and TRBJ1-2; D might be TRBD1 (5 bases). The germline V gene encodes CDR1 MDHEN and CDR2 SYDVKM. The CDR3 runs 14 residues. V was cut by 5 bases and J by 4 bases, with 14 bases left in between. The CDR3 is CASSPIGDTYGYTF. CDR3 coding DNA: TGTGCCAGCAGTCCTATAGGGGATACCTATGGCTACACCTTC.

The chain carries TRBV27 and TRBJ1-2; 8 positions agree with TRBD1. This CDR3 has 15 amino acids. Germline V gene data show CDR1 as MNHEY and CDR2 as SMNVEV (reference sequence). With 2 bases clipped from V and 2 bases from J, the junction kept 4 bases outside the gene matches. CDR3 sequence reads: CASSLTGQANYGYTF. The CDR3 DNA follows: TGTGCCAGCAGTTTAACGGGACAGGCCAACTATGGCTACACCTTC.

On this clone itself: Relative to the germline gene, one junction end is altered; a read error may explain this. V is TRBV6-5 and J is TRBJ2-7, with a weak D call TRBD1 (6 bases). The CDR3 loop spans 13 amino acids. The V gene's germline CDR1 is MNHEY and CDR2 SVGAGI. The CDR3 DNA follows: TGTGCCAACAGTTACTCAGGGGCCTACGAGCAGTACTTC. Translated: CANSYSGAYEQYF.

The J gene is TRBJ2-1, the V gene TRBV19; 7 bases line up with TRBD1. Germline V gene data show CDR1 as LNHDA and CDR2 as SQIVND (reference sequence). The CDR3 is made up of 14 amino acids. Unmatched junction bases numbered 0, after V lost 2 bases and J lost 2 bases. The CDR3, as DNA: TGTGCCAGTAGTATAACAGGGGCCTACAATGAGCAGTTCTTC. Residues: CASSITGAYNEQFF.

The CDR3 region has the DNA TGTGCCAGTAGTATGGCGGGAACGACCTACAATGAGCAGTTCTTC. Its protein product is CASSMAGTTYNEQFF. The genes are TRBV19 and TRBJ2-1, with D maybe TRBD2 (6 bases). Per germline, CDR1 LNHDA and CDR2 SQIVND (reference sequence). Between the trimmed V and J ends, which lost 3 bases and 2 bases, there was a span of 11 bases. The CDR3 is 15 amino acids. Full variable domain (remainder filled in from reference TRBV19 and TRBJ2-1): DGGITQSPKYLFRKEGQNVTLSCEQNLNHDAMYWYRQDPGQGLRLIYYSQIVNDFQKGDIAEGYSVSREKKESFPLTVTSAQKNPTAFYLCASSMAGTTYNEQFFGPGTRLTVL.

This clone was detected only once. The CDR3 sequence: CASRHRDRDYEQYF. The CDR3 region has the DNA TGTGCCAGCAGACATCGGGACAGGGACTACGAGCAGTACTTC. The rearrangement joins TRBV28 to TRBJ2-7, with TRBD1 identical over 9 bases. Germline V lookup: CDR1 MDHEN, CDR2 SYDVKM. V was pared by 6 bases and J by 3 bases, with 6 bases of the junction left unmatched. CDR3 size: 14 residues.

The chain couples TRBV4-3 to TRBJ2-1; perhaps TRBD2 as D (6 bases). This CDR3 has 17 residues. The V end lost 0 bases, the J end lost 0 bases, and 12 bases lay between the germline ends. Germline V gene data show CDR1 as LGHNA and CDR2 as YSLEER. The CDR3 nucleotides are TGCGCCAGCAGCCAAGACCGTAGCGGTAGCTCCTACAATGAGCAGTTCTTC. Its protein product is CASSQDRSGSSYNEQFF.

Only one count was recorded for this clone. The chain has TRBV5-1 and TRBJ1-4; TRBD1 matches 9 bases. The trim removed 0 bases at V and 8 bases at J, leaving 5 bases unmatched. The CDR3 has 15 amino acids. Germline CDR1 is SGHRS and CDR2 is YFSETQ. Here the CDR3 reads CASSLEGTGSEKLFF. The DNA of the CDR3 is TGCGCCAGCAGCTTGGAAGGGACAGGGAGCGAAAAACTGTTTTTT.

The chain is built from TRBV28 and TRBJ2-7; tentative D call: TRBD1 (6 bases). V was trimmed by 5 bases and J by 7 bases, leaving 12 bases between them. The germline V gene encodes CDR1 MDHEN and CDR2 SYDVKM. This CDR3 has 12 residues. The CDR3 loop reads CASSLQGWEQYF. The CDR3 nucleotides are TGTGCCAGCAGTCTACAGGGATGGGAGCAGTACTTC.

To note about this clone: This sample includes further DNA sequences coding for the same CDR3. The chain uses TRBV5-1 and TRBJ2-7; D not resolved. The CDR3 loop spans 12 amino acids. Trimming pared 0 bases from V and 5 bases from J, leaving 6 bases between. The germline V gene encodes CDR1 SGHRS and CDR2 YFSETQ. The CDR3 spells CASSLAGDEQYF. CDR3 nucleotides: TGCGCCAGCAGCTTGGCAGGCGACGAGCAGTACTTC.

The CDR3 coding sequence is TGTGCCAGCACCGGGGGACAGCAGGCCAATCAGCCCCAGCATTTT. Protein: CASTGGQQANQPQHF. V usage is TRBV28 and J usage is TRBJ1-5; 7 bases fit TRBD1. The germline V gene encodes CDR1 MDHEN and CDR2 SYDVKM. This CDR3 comprises 15 residues. V was pared by 7 bases and J by 3 bases, with 9 bases of the junction left unmatched.

The CDR3 is CASTVDSGYNEQFF. CDR3 coding DNA: TGTGCCAGCACCGTCGACTCGGGATACAATGAGCAGTTCTTC. This rearrangement joins TRBV13 to TRBJ2-1, with D maybe TRBD2 (5 bases). The germline CDR1 and CDR2 sequences are PRHDT and FYEKMQ (reference sequence). The ends were cut back, 7 bases at V and 4 bases at J, with 14 bases in the middle. This CDR3 spans 14 amino acids.

The rearrangement joins TRBV18 to TRBJ1-1; 9 positions match TRBD1. The length of the CDR3 is 14 residues. Germline loops: CDR1 KGHSH, CDR2 LQKENI. The V gene end was trimmed by 5 bases and the J gene end by 7 bases; junction bases not matched to a gene: 8. This chain's CDR3 is CASSKPGQGIEAFF. The CDR3 region has the DNA TGTGCCAGCTCAAAACCGGGACAGGGAATTGAAGCTTTCTTT.

The rearrangement links TRBV27 to TRBJ2-6; 8 positions match TRBD1. V lost 5 bases to trimming and J lost 0 bases; unmatched junction nucleotides: 9. The CDR3 runs to 18 residues. The germline gives CDR1 MNHEY, CDR2 SMNVEV (reference sequence). This CDR3 reads CASSHSTGVDSGANVLTF. CDR3 in DNA: TGTGCCAGCAGTCACTCGACAGGGGTCGACTCTGGGGCCAACGTCCTGACTTTC.

J is TRBJ2-6 and V is TRBV13; tentative D call: TRBD1 (5 bases). The length of the CDR3 is 15 residues. With 3 bases removed from V and 1 base from J, the gap between germline ends came to 7 bases. From germline, CDR1 is PRHDT and CDR2 FYEKMQ (reference sequence). The chain's CDR3 is CASSFQGSGANVLTF. In DNA, the CDR3 is TGTGCCAGCAGCTTTCAGGGTTCTGGGGCCAACGTCCTGACTTTC.

The rearrangement joins TRBV2 to TRBJ1-1, with D perhaps TRBD1 (5 bases). The CDR3 is 14 residues long. V was pared by 6 bases and J by 6 bases, with 17 bases between. From germline, CDR1 is SNHLY and CDR2 FYNNEI. The CDR3 loop reads CASRSQGQWSEAFF. The CDR3 region has the DNA TGTGCCAGCAGAAGCCAGGGTCAGTGGTCTGAAGCTTTCTTT.

This clone was observed a single time. The chain links TRBV5-1 to TRBJ2-3, with D perhaps matching TRBD1 (6 bases). The CDR3 length is 14 residues. V lost 3 bases and J 4 bases, leaving 12 bases between the germline ends. CDR1 and CDR2 (germline): SGHRS, YFSETQ. CDR3 sequence reads: CASSSEQGADTQYF. CDR3 nucleotides: TGCGCCAGCAGCTCGGAACAGGGAGCAGATACGCAGTATTTT.

This chain uses TRBV2 with TRBJ1-4; 7 nucleotides match TRBD1. The CDR3 spans 15 residues. The V gene's germline CDR1 is SNHLY and CDR2 FYNNEI. The J segment lost 5 bases and the V segment lost 6 bases, leaving 9 bases of the junction unmatched. The CDR3 DNA reads as TGTGCCAGCAGCTTCTGGACAGGACCGAATGAAAAACTGTTTTTT. Encoded protein: CASSFWTGPNEKLFF. Full variable domain (missing parts from reference TRBV2 and TRBJ1-4): EPEVTQTPSHQVTQMGQEVILRCVPISNHLYFYWYRQILGQKVEFLVSFYNNEISEKSEIFDDQFSVERPDGSNFTLKIRSTKLEDSAMYFCASSFWTGPNEKLFFGSGTQLSVL.

The V gene is TRBV30, the J gene TRBJ2-7; 10 nucleotides align to TRBD1. Losses at the gene ends were 2 bases for V and 3 bases for J; bases not matched to a gene: 4. CDR1 is GTSNPN, CDR2 SVGIG, per germline (reference sequence). The CDR3 sequence is 14 residues long. CDR3 coding DNA: TGTGCCTGGAGTTTCGGGACAGGGGTCTACGAGCAGTACTTC. This sequence encodes CAWSFGTGVYEQYF. Full variable domain (rest looked up from reference TRBV30 and TRBJ2-7): SQTIHQWPATLVQPVGSPLSLECTVEGTSNPNLYWYRQAAGRGLQLLFYSVGIGQISSEVPQNLSASRPQDRQFILSSKKLLLSDSGFYLCAWSFGTGVYEQYFGPGTRLTVT.

V is TRBV2 and J is TRBJ2-2; D is uncertain. This CDR3 comprises 11 residues. The V gene lost 7 bases and the J gene lost 5 bases, with 5 bases spanning the gap. Per germline, CDR1 SNHLY and CDR2 FYNNEI. The CDR3: CASTLTGELFF. The CDR3 DNA reads as TGTGCCAGCACCTTAACCGGGGAGCTGTTTTTT.

V is TRBV7-3 and J is TRBJ2-3; TRBD2 matches at 12 bases. V trimming: 5 bases; J trimming: 2 bases; junction bases outside the gene matches: 11. CDR3 length: 18 residues. The germline V gene has CDR1 SGHTA and CDR2 FQGTGA. CDR3 amino acids: CASSPQQLAGGYTDTQYF. The DNA of the CDR3 is TGTGCCAGCAGCCCCCAGCAACTAGCGGGAGGTTACACAGATACGCAGTATTTT.